A selection of T cell receptor beta chains follows, all from one sample in a study of cytomegalovirus exposure and HLA in healthy donors. Method: immunoSEQ multiplex PCR; TCRdb's copy keeps in-frame clones and lacks some. The table records approximately 70,000 clones, 60% to 80% of them present only once. Specimen: PBMCs. Every receptor here comes from a man aged 55 to 70 in good health and CMV-seropositive. Each CDR3 is given with its conserved first and last residue. Clone sizes are given selectively: once, few, many, or a class where the clone is expanded.

>16|TRBJ2-5|TRBV2|.
CASRALGLVMGETQYF
>16|TRBJ2-5|TRBV10-1|.
CASSESVAGASGTQYF
>14|TRBJ2-7|TRBV14|.
CASSLGTPSYEQYF
>15|TRBJ2-6|TRBV5-1|.
CASSKQGGGANVLTF
>13|TRBJ1-5|TRBV19|.
CASSLNRNQPQHF
>13|TRBJ2-1|TRBV19|.
CASSLFGDNEQFF
>15|TRBJ1-3|TRBV6-5|.
CASSDGGGSGNTIYF
>16|TRBJ2-7|TRBV7-6|.
CASSLLEGLAGDEQYF
>12|.|TRBV28|.
CASSSGAYEQYF
>15|TRBJ1-1|TRBV2|.
CASSDGGTGVGEAFF
>14|TRBJ2-7|TRBV4-3|.
CASSQEGLADEQYF
>14|TRBJ1-2|TRBV29-1|.
CSDLDRAANYGYTF
>15|TRBJ2-2|TRBV10-3|few
CAISQGQGDTGELFF
>14|TRBJ1-1|TRBV5-4|.
CASSLIGMNTEAFF
>15|TRBJ1-3|TRBV6-5|few
CASSYLGSSGNTIYF
>18|TRBJ1-3|TRBV5-6|.
CASRQLRGAGGSGNTIYF
>16|TRBJ1-3|TRBV2|.
CASSEEQGARGNTIYF
>14|TRBJ2-2|TRBV5-1|.
CASSYYTNTGELFF
>15|TRBJ2-7|TRBV5-1|.
CASTISTSGSYEQYF
>16|TRBJ2-7|TRBV4-1|once
CASSRLLAELSYEQYF
>16|TRBJ2-5|TRBV6-1|.
CASSELLGAGVETQYF
>16|TRBJ1-5|TRBV27|.
CASSFSGGRGNQPQHF